The clone carrying this T cell receptor beta chain was counted ten times or more. These data are taken from a study of T cells in Graves' hyperthyroidism and ophthalmopathy. RNA transcripts gave rise to amplified TCR beta CDR3 regions. In the first-round RT-PCR of the TCR CDR3, the HTBI primer set was used. MiXCR, run by TCRdb on the multiplex PCR reads, gives a single entry per CDR3 protein. This table holds some 370,000 distinct CDR3 sequences, approximately 17% found once. Exclusion of patients followed from uncontrolled infection, other autoimmune disease, pregnancy or lactation. The blood sample was taken at first hyperthyroidism diagnosis, before any ophthalmopathy symptoms. The CDR3 is 14 amino acids. The germline CDR1 and CDR2 sequences are SGDLS and YYNGEE. Trimming left V 0 bases short and J 8 bases short, with 14 bases between.

Sequenced sample: blood. The source is a woman younger than 45 with Graves' hyperthyroidism that later progressed to Graves' ophthalmopathy. This sequence joins TRBV9 and TRBJ1-2; D is uncertain. The CDR3 sequence is CASSVAHYYGGYTF. The CDR3 coding sequence is TGTGCCAGCAGCGTAGCACATTATTATGGAGGCTACACCTTC.